One and the same sample provided the 32 T cell receptor beta chains below, sequenced in a study of regulatory T cells in long-lasting Graves disease. The sample's time point: newly diagnosed GD, antithyroid drugs for less than 3 months. Construction of the TCR library relied on RNA isolated from PBMCs. Arm-PCR with iRepertoire HTBI primers amplified the CDR3 regions for these TCR beta libraries. Using its own MiXCR run on the multiplex PCR reads, TCRdb lists one record per CDR3 protein. The table includes 400,000 to 550,000 distinct CDR3 sequences, about a sixth detected once. This same sample was also taken into another study, of T cells in Graves' hyperthyroidism and ophthalmopathy.

The sample here was peripheral blood mononuclear cells (PBMCs), taken at new diagnosis, from a patient treated with antithyroid drugs. These receptors were obtained from a woman in her 30s with Graves disease.

The chain couples TRBV6-2 or TRBV6-3 to TRBJ1-2; no clear D gene. Trimming removed 6 bases from V and 8 bases from J, with 19 bases in between. The germline CDR1 and CDR2 sequences are MNHEY and SVGEGT. This CDR3 has 14 residues. The CDR3 sequence is CASSRPGQAFGYTF. For the CDR3, the DNA is TGTGCCAGCAGCCGACCCGGGCAGGCCTTCGGCTACACCTTC.

This clonotype came up many times. This chain links TRBV2 with TRBJ1-2, with D uncertain. Germline CDR1 SNHLY, CDR2 FYNNEI. The V end lost 3 bases, the J end lost 8 bases, and 19 bases lay between the germline ends. This CDR3 has 15 residues. The CDR3 region is CASSDLPGSVQGYTF. DNA for the CDR3: TGTGCCAGCAGTGACTTGCCGGGTTCGGTTCAAGGCTACACCTTC.

The rearrangement joins TRBV15 to TRBJ2-7; D ambiguous. Germline-derived CDR1 and CDR2 are LNHNV and YYDKDF (reference sequence). Trimming left V 3 bases short and J 6 bases short, with 24 bases between. This CDR3 contains 17 residues. The CDR3 region is CATSSRLFQGYPLEQYF. The DNA of the CDR3 is TGTGCCACCAGCAGCCGCCTTTTTCAAGGATATCCACTCGAGCAGTACTTC.

As concerns this clonotype: At one boundary the junction diverges from the germline segment, which might be a read error. V usage is TRBV5-1 and J usage is TRBJ1-1; D possibly corresponds to TRBD1 (6 bases). The CDR3 loop spans 12 amino acids. CDR1 and CDR2 from the germline V gene are SGHRS and YFSETQ. The CDR3 region has the DNA TGCACCAGCAGCTTGGACAGAACTGAAGCTTTCTTT. Protein sequence: CTSSLDRTEAFF.

This clonotype was counted at least ten times. The V gene is TRBV24-1, the J gene TRBJ2-7, with unresolved D. Trimming removed 5 bases from V and 0 bases from J, with 4 bases in between. The CDR3 spans 12 residues. CDR1 and CDR2 (germline): KGHDR, SFDVKD. CDR3 bases: TGTGCCACCAGTGGCGGCTCCTACGAGCAGTACTTC. This codes for CATSGGSYEQYF.

The V gene is TRBV9, the J gene TRBJ2-3; 13 nucleotides line up with TRBD2. The CDR3 extends over 18 amino acids. J was trimmed by 4 bases and V by 0 bases; bases with no gene match: 8. Germline CDR1 and CDR2: SGDLS and YYNGEE. The CDR3 nucleotides are TGTGCCAGCAGCGTAGTTGGACTAGCGGGAGTAACAGCAGATACGCAGTATTTT. Protein sequence: CASSVVGLAGVTADTQYF.

The chain links TRBV7-2 to TRBJ2-4; no clear D. Germline CDR1 is SGHTA and CDR2 is FQGNSA. V shed 1 base and J shed 13 bases, with 14 bases lying between them. The CDR3 has 13 amino acids. The CDR3 DNA follows: TGTGCCAGCAGCTTAGTTAGCAGTAATGAACAGTACTTC. Translated: CASSLVSSNEQYF.

The chain has TRBV6-5 and TRBJ2-7; D unclear. V was shortened by 4 bases and J by 3 bases, with 16 bases between the two germline ends. Germline V gene data show CDR1 as MNHEY and CDR2 as SVGAGI. This CDR3 comprises 15 residues. CDR3 sequence: CASSSTPGSGYEQYF. In nucleotides, the CDR3 is TGTGCCAGCAGTTCCACCCCTGGCTCGGGCTACGAGCAGTACTTC.

As regards this clonotype: A clone one base away is much larger, so this may be a read error. This rearrangement joins TRBV2 to TRBJ2-3; possibly TRBD2 for D (5 bases). Germline values: CDR1 SNHLY, CDR2 FYNNEI. V was clipped by 6 bases and J by 2 bases, with 12 bases between them. The CDR3 runs to 14 residues. The chain's CDR3 is CASRASRPTDTQYF. As DNA, the CDR3 is TGTGCCAGCAGAGCTAGCCGACCCACAGATACGCAGTATTTT.

The CDR3 spells CASSLAPIWGQQPGYEQYF. CDR3 DNA sequence: TGTGCCAGCAGCTTAGCCCCCATTTGGGGACAGCAACCTGGCTACGAGCAGTACTTC. The V gene is TRBV7-2, the J gene TRBJ2-7; 7 nucleotides match TRBD1. The CDR3 contains 19 residues. Trimming cost V 0 bases and J 3 bases; bases outside gene matches: 17. CDR1 is SGHTA and CDR2 is FQGNSA in the germline V gene.

Comments on this clonotype: A much larger clone differs by one base, so this may be a read error. The rearrangement links TRBV5-1 to TRBJ2-5; D might be TRBD1 or TRBD2, each matching 5 bases. Germline V gene data show CDR1 as SGHRS and CDR2 as YFSETQ. The CDR3 consists of 14 residues. CDR3: CASSLSPGPETQCF. DNA of the CDR3: TGCGCCAGCAGCTTGTCTCCGGGACCAGAGACCCAGTGCTTC.

This chain's CDR3 is CASSLAGNRTF. DNA of the CDR3: TGTGCCAGCAGCTTGGCCGGAAACCGGACCTTC. The genes are TRBV5-6 and TRBJ1-2; D unclear. The CDR3 covers 11 residues. Germline CDR1 SGHDT, CDR2 YYEEEE. The V end was cut by 0 bases, the J end by 14 bases, with 11 bases between.

The CDR3 protein is CASSPLPFARGAYEQYF. The DNA of the CDR3 is TGTGCCAGCTCACCACTTCCCTTTGCTAGGGGGGCCTACGAGCAGTACTTC. V usage is TRBV18 and J usage is TRBJ2-7; the D gene could be TRBD1 or TRBD2 (6 bases each). Germline-derived CDR1 and CDR2 are KGHSH and LQKENI. Trimming removed 1 base at V and 2 bases at J, with 18 bases between. This CDR3 has 17 amino acids.

The CDR3 spells CASSLAPWTGGNTEAFF. CDR3 sequence (DNA): TGTGCCAGCAGCTTAGCACCCTGGACAGGGGGGAACACTGAAGCTTTCTTT. The rearrangement links TRBV7-6 to TRBJ1-1, with 10 positions matching TRBD1. The CDR3 covers 17 residues. Germline V gives CDR1 SGHVS, CDR2 FNYEAQ. V dropped 0 bases and J dropped 1; count of bases not matched to a gene: 5. Full variable domain (missing parts from reference TRBV7-6 and TRBJ1-1): GAGVSQSPRYKVTKRGQDVALRCDPISGHVSLYWYRQALGQGPEFLTYFNYEAQQDKSGLPNDRFSAERPEGSISTLTIQRTEQRDSAMYRCASSLAPWTGGNTEAFFGQGTRLTVV.

This clonotype was found many times. The J gene is TRBJ2-1, the V gene TRBV11-2; unclear D gene. The CDR3 runs to 13 residues. Germline V gene lookup returns CDR1 SGHAT and CDR2 FQNNGV. Between the trimmed V and J ends, which lost 0 bases and 9 bases, there was a span of 9 bases. CDR3 nucleotides: TGTGCCAGCAGCTTAGATCTCTGGGCTGAGCAGTTCTTC. It codes for CASSLDLWAEQFF.

This clonotype was observed many times. This chain connects TRBV9 to TRBJ1-1; no firm D call. CDR3 length: 15 residues. The V end lost 0 bases, the J end lost 1 base, and 10 bases lay between the germline ends. Per the germline V gene, CDR1 is SGDLS and CDR2 is YYNGEE. CDR3 in amino acids: CASSVGSGWNTEAFF. The CDR3 DNA follows: TGTGCCAGCAGCGTAGGAAGCGGCTGGAACACTGAAGCTTTCTTT.

The table lists this clonotype with many counts. The CDR3 loop is CASGDILMNTEAFF. The DNA of the CDR3 is TGTGCCAGCGGAGACATTCTCATGAACACTGAAGCTTTCTTT. This chain links TRBV27 with TRBJ1-1; D remains ambiguous. The germline gives CDR1 MNHEY, CDR2 SMNVEV (reference sequence). Deletions cut 8 bases from V and 0 bases from J, with 13 bases between. The CDR3 length is 14 residues.

This clonotype turned up a few times. V gene TRBV19 combines with J gene TRBJ2-5; possible D gene TRBD1, 7 bases. CDR3 length: 13 amino acids. Deletions cut 3 bases from V and 5 bases from J, with 10 bases between. CDR1 is LNHDA, CDR2 SQIVND, per germline (reference sequence). The CDR3 DNA follows: TGTGCCAGTAGTATGACAGGGAGGGAGACCCAGTACTTC. Translated, it gives CASSMTGRETQYF.

This clonotype was recorded many times. The V and J genes are TRBV3-1 and TRBJ2-7, with D perhaps matching TRBD1 (6 bases). The V end lost 8 bases, the J end lost 1 base, and 15 bases lay between the germline ends. Germline V gene lookup returns CDR1 LGHDT and CDR2 YNNKEL (reference sequence). The CDR3 spans 14 residues. CDR3 DNA: TGTGCCAGCCAACAGGGACATTCTTCCTACGAGCAGTACTTC. Its translation is CASQQGHSSYEQYF.

The rearrangement links TRBV6-1 to TRBJ2-1; D not resolved. In germline, CDR1 is MNHNS, CDR2 SASEGT. There are 11 residues in the CDR3. The ends were cut back, 7 bases at V and 7 bases at J, with 8 bases in the middle. CDR3 DNA: TGTGCCAGCACCCACGCTAATGAGCAGTTCTTC. It specifies CASTHANEQFF.

The chain combines TRBV19 with TRBJ2-7; 7 bases align to TRBD2. Unmatched junction bases numbered 13, after V lost 5 bases and J lost 3 bases. CDR3 length: 16 residues. Germline V lookup: CDR1 LNHDA, CDR2 SQIVND (reference sequence). As DNA, the CDR3 is TGTGCCAGTAGTCCCAGGCGGGACTACGGAGACTACGAGCAGTACTTC. Protein product: CASSPRRDYGDYEQYF.

As for this clonotype: This may come from a read error, since a much larger clone is one base off. The rearrangement links TRBV28 to TRBJ2-1, with 10 bases aligning to TRBD1. Germline V gene data show CDR1 as MDHEN and CDR2 as SYDVKM. The CDR3 covers 15 residues. The CDR3 reads CASSHRQGARNEQSF. CDR3 coding DNA: TGTGCCAGCAGTCACAGACAGGGGGCCCGGAATGAGCAGTCCTTC.

This clonotype was picked up a small number of times. The V call is TRBV5-1, the J call TRBJ2-2; 11 nucleotides match TRBD2. In germline, CDR1 is SGHRS, CDR2 YFSETQ. CDR3 length equals 16 residues. The V and J ends lost 2 bases and 4 bases, in that order; junction bases with no gene match: 4. Here the CDR3 reads CASSLLAGVGTGELFF. The DNA for the CDR3 is TGCGCCAGCAGCTTACTAGCGGGAGTGGGCACCGGGGAGCTGTTTTTT.

This clonotype was seen many times. The chain links TRBV19 to TRBJ1-2; the D is unclear. Trimming removed 4 bases from V and 2 bases from J, with 8 bases in between. This CDR3 is built from 13 residues. Germline lookup yields CDR1 LNHDA and CDR2 SQIVND (reference sequence). The CDR3 DNA reads TGTGCCAGTAGTACCAGCGAGAACTATGGCTACACCTTC. It is translated as CASSTSENYGYTF.

This clonotype was recorded a few times. V usage is TRBV3-1 and J usage is TRBJ1-1; possibly TRBD1 for D (6 bases). CDR1 and CDR2 (germline): LGHDT, YNNKEL (reference sequence). V was shortened by 5 bases and J by 5 bases, with 9 bases between the two germline ends. The CDR3 sequence is 12 residues long. The CDR3 here is CASSWGQTEAFF. The DNA of the CDR3 is TGTGCCAGCAGCTGGGGGCAGACTGAAGCTTTCTTT.

This clonotype came up many times. The rearrangement links TRBV7-2 to TRBJ2-1; D remains unclear. Trimming took 3 bases from V and 4 from J, leaving 7 bases between them. Per the germline V gene, CDR1 is SGHTA and CDR2 is FQGNSA. This CDR3 region has 13 residues. CDR3 DNA: TGTGCCAGCAGCTTCTACAATTACAATGAGCAGTTCTTC. It yields the protein CASSFYNYNEQFF.

For this clonotype: A much larger clone differs from this one at a single base, so this may be a read error. The genes are TRBV7-3 and TRBJ1-4; D is uncertain. The V end lost 5 bases, the J end lost 5 bases, and 18 bases lay between the germline ends. Germline-derived CDR1 and CDR2 are SGHTA and FQGTGA. The CDR3 consists of 16 residues. The CDR3 here is CASSGAATRPNEKLFF. The CDR3 nucleotides are TGTGCCAGCAGCGGAGCCGCGACAAGGCCAAATGAAAAACTGTTTTTT.

There are many counts of this clonotype. This chain uses TRBV28 with TRBJ1-4, with D unclear. The CDR3 runs 14 residues. The ends were cut back, 2 bases at V and 8 bases at J, with 12 bases in the middle. Germline values: CDR1 MDHEN, CDR2 SYDVKM. CDR3 sequence (DNA): TGTGCCAGCAGTTTAGCGGGGTCGGGGGAAAAACTGTTTTTT. Amino acids: CASSLAGSGEKLFF. The full variable domain, in which reference TRBV28 and TRBJ1-4 provide the parts outside the CDR3, is DVKVTQSSRYLVKRTGEKVFLECVQDMDHENMFWYRQDPGLGLRLIYFSYDVKMKEKGDIPEGYSVSREKKERFSLILESASTNQTSMYLCASSLAGSGEKLFFGSGTQLSVL.

This clonotype has just a few counts. The chain carries TRBV4-1 and TRBJ1-1; 7 nucleotides align to TRBD1. V was clipped by 0 bases and J by 0 bases; unmatched bases: 4. Germline V gene data show CDR1 as MGHRA and CDR2 as YSYEKL. The CDR3 runs to 16 residues. The DNA of the CDR3 is TGCGCCAGCAGCCAAGATCCCGGGACAGTGAACACTGAAGCTTTCTTT. It specifies CASSQDPGTVNTEAFF.

This clonotype was counted between two and nine times. The J gene is TRBJ2-1, the V gene TRBV5-1, with unresolved D. The CDR3 covers 12 residues. CDR1 and CDR2 from the germline V gene are SGHRS and YFSETQ. V was trimmed by 1 base and J by 5 bases, leaving 4 bases between them. CDR3 coding DNA: TGCGCCAGCAGCTTGACAGACAATGAGCAGTTCTTC. Translated: CASSLTDNEQFF.

This clonotype was counted a few times. The chain is built from TRBV5-4 and TRBJ2-2, with D perhaps TRBD1 or TRBD2 (6 bases each). In germline, CDR1 is SGHNT, CDR2 YYREEE (reference sequence). The length of the CDR3 is 16 residues. Trimming cost V 6 bases and J 4 bases, with 19 bases left between them. CDR3 bases: TGTGCCAGCAACTCAATGGGGGGCGAGGGCACCGGGGAGCTGTTTTTT. It codes for CASNSMGGEGTGELFF.

This clonotype was observed a few times. The chain has TRBV5-8 and TRBJ2-5; TRBD1 might be the D (5 bases). The germline CDR1 and CDR2 sequences are SGHTS and YDEGEE. V was pared by 0 bases and J by 6 bases, with 15 bases between. The CDR3 loop spans 15 amino acids. CDR3: CASSLGQGRHKTQYF. CDR3 nucleotide sequence: TGTGCCAGCAGCTTGGGCCAGGGAAGGCATAAGACCCAGTACTTC.